This T cell receptor (beta chain) was documented in a study of cytomegalovirus exposure and HLA in healthy donors. The primer mix had 60 Vbeta and 13 Jbeta primers. Some clones are missing from TCRdb's copy, which holds only in-frame ones; the method was immunoSEQ multiplex PCR. The table has some 150,000 clones, 70% to 80% seen once; the top ten hold about 4%. V dropped 6 bases and J dropped 4 bases, with 19 bases sitting between them. CDR1 and CDR2 from the germline V gene are MDHEN and SYDVKM. CDR3 length equals 16 residues. Source material: PBMCs. The receptor was derived from a woman in her thirties or forties in good health and CMV-seronegative. The rearrangement uses TRBV28 and TRBJ1-5; D is perhaps TRBD1 (5 bases). CDR3 sequence (DNA): TGTGCCAGCAGAACCCCCACTCAGGGTGGGAATCAGCCCCAGCATTTT. It encodes CASRTPTQGGNQPQHF. The full variable domain, its missing parts supplied by reference TRBV28 and TRBJ1-5, is DVKVTQSSRYLVKRTGEKVFLECVQDMDHENMFWYRQDPGLGLRLIYFSYDVKMKEKGDIPEGYSVSREKKERFSLILESASTNQTSMYLCASRTPTQGGNQPQHFGDGTRLSIL.